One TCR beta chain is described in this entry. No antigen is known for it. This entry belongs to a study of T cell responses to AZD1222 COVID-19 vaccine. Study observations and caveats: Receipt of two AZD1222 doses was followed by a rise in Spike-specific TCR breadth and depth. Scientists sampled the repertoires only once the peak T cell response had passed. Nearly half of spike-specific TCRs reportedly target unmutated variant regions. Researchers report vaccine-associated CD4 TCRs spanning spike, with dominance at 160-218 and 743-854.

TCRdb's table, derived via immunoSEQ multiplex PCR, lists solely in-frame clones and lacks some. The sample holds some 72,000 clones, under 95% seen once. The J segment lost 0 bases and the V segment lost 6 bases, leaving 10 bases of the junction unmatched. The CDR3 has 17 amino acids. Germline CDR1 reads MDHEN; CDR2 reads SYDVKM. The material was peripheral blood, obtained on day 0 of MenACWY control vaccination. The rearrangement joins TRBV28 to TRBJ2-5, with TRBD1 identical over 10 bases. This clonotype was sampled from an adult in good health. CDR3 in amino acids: CASSSPRTGGYQETQYF. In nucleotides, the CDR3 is TGTGCCAGCAGCTCCCCTAGGACAGGGGGGTACCAAGAGACCCAGTACTTC.